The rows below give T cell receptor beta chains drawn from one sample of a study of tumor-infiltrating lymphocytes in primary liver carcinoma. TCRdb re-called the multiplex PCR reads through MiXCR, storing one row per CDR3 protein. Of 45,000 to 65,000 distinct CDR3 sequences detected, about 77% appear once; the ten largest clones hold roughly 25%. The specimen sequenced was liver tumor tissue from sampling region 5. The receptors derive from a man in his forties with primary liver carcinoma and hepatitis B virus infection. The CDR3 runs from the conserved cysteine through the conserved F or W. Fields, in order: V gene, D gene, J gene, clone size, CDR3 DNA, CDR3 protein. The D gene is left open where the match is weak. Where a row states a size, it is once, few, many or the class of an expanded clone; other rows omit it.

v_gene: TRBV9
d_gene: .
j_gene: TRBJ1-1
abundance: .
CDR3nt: TGTGCCAACAGTACTACCCAGGAGACTGAAGCATTCTTT
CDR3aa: CANSTTQETEAFF

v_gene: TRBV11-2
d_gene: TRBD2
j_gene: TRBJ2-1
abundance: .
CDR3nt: TGTCCCAGCAGTACTAGCGGGTTCTACAAAGAGCAATTCTTC
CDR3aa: CPSSTSGFYKEQFF

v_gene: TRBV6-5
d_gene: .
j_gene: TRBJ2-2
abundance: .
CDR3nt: TGTGTCAGCAGTCGTGGACCGAACACCTGGGAGCTGTTTTTT
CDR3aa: CVSSRGPNTWELFF

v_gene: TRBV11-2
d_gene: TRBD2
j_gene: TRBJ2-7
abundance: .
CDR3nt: TGTGCCTACAACTTACTAGCGGGAGGCTACGAGCAGTACTTC
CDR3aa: CAYNLLAGGYEQYF

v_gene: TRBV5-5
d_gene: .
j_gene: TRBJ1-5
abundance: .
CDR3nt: TGTGCCAGCAGCGGGCGGGCAGGTCAGCCCCAGCATTTT
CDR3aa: CASSGRAGQPQHF

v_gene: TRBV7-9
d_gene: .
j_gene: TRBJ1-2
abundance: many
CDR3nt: TGTGCCAGCAGCTTCCAATCCTTGGGAGGCTACACCTTC
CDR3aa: CASSFQSLGGYTF

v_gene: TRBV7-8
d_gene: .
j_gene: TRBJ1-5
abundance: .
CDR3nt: TGTGCCAGCAGCTCGGCGAGGCCCAAGATCCATGAGCCCCAGCATTTT
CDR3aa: CASSSARPKIHEPQHF

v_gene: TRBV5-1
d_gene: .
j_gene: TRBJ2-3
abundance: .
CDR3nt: TGCGCCAGCAGCTTGAGGACGGGCGGCAGCATAGATACACAGTATTTT
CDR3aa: CASSLRTGGSIDTQYF

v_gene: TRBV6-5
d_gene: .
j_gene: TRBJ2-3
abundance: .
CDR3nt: TGTGCCAGCGGTATGGCCGGAGGCACAGATACGCAGTATTTT
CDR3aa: CASGMAGGTDTQYF

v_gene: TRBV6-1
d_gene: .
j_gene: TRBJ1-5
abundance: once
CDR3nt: TGTGCCAGCAGTGAATTTGGTCCCCAGCATTTT
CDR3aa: CASSEFGPQHF

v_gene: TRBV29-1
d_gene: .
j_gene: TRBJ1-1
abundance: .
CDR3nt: TGCAGCGCTCGTCTTAAGGGTACTGAAACTTTCTTT
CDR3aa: CSARLKGTETFF

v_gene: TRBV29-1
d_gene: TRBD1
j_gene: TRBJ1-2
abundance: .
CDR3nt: TGCAGCGTCCTCCATGACAGGGGCATGAATGGCTACACCTTC
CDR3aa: CSVLHDRGMNGYTF

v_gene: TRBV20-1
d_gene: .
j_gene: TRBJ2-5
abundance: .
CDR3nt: TGCAGTACCTGGGCAGGGTCGGGGCAAGAGACCCAGTACTTC
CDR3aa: CSTWAGSGQETQYF

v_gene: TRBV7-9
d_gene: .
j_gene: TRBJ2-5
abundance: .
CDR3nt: TGTGCTAGCAGCTTAAAAGGAGAGACCCAGTACTTC
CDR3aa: CASSLKGETQYF

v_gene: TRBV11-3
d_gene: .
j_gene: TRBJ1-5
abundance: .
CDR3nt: TGTACCAGCAGATTAGATCTGGGGGTGGCCCAGCCCCAGCATTTT
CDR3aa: CTSRLDLGVAQPQHF

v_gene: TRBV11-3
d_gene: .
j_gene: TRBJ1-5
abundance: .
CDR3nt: TGTGCCAGAAGCTTAGATCTGGGTGTGGCCCAGCCCCAGCATTTT
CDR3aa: CARSLDLGVAQPQHF

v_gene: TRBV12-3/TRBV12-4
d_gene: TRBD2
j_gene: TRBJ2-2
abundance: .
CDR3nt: TGTGCCAGCAGTTTGATAGCGGGAGGTAGCGTGGAGCTGTTTTTT
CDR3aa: CASSLIAGGSVELFF

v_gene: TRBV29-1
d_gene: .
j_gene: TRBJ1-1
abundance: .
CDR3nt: TGCAGCGTTGAAGAATGGACATGTAGGACTGAAGCCTTCTTT
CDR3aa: CSVEEWTCRTEAFF

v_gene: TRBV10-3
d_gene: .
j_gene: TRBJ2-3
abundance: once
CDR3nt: TGTGCCATCACTGTAGGACAAGCCCGGGATACGCACTATTTT
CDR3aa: CAITVGQARDTHYF

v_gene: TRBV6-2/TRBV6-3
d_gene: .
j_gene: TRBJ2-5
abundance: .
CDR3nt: TGTGCCAGCAGTTACTCGGAAGAGATCCAGTACTTC
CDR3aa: CASSYSEEIQYF

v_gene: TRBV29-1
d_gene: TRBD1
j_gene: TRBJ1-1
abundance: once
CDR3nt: TGCAGCGGAGGACAGGATGGCTATCAGAACACTGAAGCTTTCTTT
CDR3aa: CSGGQDGYQNTEAFF

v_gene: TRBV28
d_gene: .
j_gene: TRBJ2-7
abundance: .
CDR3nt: TGTGCCAGCAGCGGGGACCGCGTCTACAAGCAGTACTTC
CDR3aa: CASSGDRVYKQYF

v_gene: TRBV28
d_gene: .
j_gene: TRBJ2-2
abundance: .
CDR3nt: TGTGCCAACAGCCCGGGACCGTTGAACACCGAGGAGCTGTTTTTT
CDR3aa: CANSPGPLNTEELFF

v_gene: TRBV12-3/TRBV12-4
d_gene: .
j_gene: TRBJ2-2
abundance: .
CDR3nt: TGTGCCAACAGTTGGGCTGGCAGGAACACCGGGGAGCTGTTTTTT
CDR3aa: CANSWAGRNTGELFF

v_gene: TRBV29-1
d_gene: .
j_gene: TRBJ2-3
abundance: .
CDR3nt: TGCAGCGTCCCGGGTCAGGGTGGAGATACGCAGTATTTT
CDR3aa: CSVPGQGGDTQYF

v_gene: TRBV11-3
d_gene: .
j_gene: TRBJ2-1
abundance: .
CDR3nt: TGTGCCAGCAGTTTATTTCCTGACTACAATAAGCAGTTCTTC
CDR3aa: CASSLFPDYNKQFF

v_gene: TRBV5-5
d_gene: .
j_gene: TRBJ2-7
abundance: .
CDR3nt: TGTGCCAGTGGCTTACCAACGGGGTGCGAGCAGTACTTC
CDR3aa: CASGLPTGCEQYF